This T cell receptor beta chain was obtained from a study of blood T cell repertoires in COVID-19. About this clone itself: At the DNA level, this CDR3 is encoded by other sequences in the same sample as well.

This CDR3 comprises 15 residues. V was clipped by 1 base and J by 0 bases, with 7 bases between them. Germline CDR1 LGHDT, CDR2 YNNKEL (reference sequence). Original processing methods: The assay estimated nucleated cells by amplifying reference gene primers. Clones were read by immunoSEQ multiplex PCR, and TCRdb kept only the in-frame ones, dropping some. The D gene and trimming were derived from the DNA, and the V and J assignments and clone size from that table. Seen here are some 310,000 clones, 90% observed once, and the top ten hold less than 3.5%. The rearrangement joins TRBV3-1 (or the pseudogene TRBV3-2) to TRBJ2-1; D is ambiguous. Sequencing was done on a sample of peripheral blood. The clonotype originates from a woman aged 25 to 39 with COVID-19, enrolled during active disease. The CDR3 reads CASSQGLSSYNEQFF. In DNA form, the CDR3 reads TGTGCCAGCAGCCAAGGACTCTCCTCCTACAATGAGCAGTTCTTC.